These 23 T cell receptor beta chains came from one sample sequenced in a study of tumor-infiltrating lymphocytes in primary liver carcinoma. The tissue used was unsorted bulk material of about 19-33 mg. RNA and DNA were co-extracted from it with the AllPrep DNA/RNA mini kit. Production of TCR beta cDNA used around 0.45 ug total RNA together with a constant-region primer. Slightly modified ARM-PCR, run as three nested multiplex PCR rounds, produced the TCR beta libraries. The first two PCR rounds used TRBV1-TRBV30 forward primers with a C-beta reverse primer, around 10 cycles each. TCRdb fed the multiplex PCR reads into MiXCR, producing one record per CDR3 protein. The data contain about 190,000 distinct CDR3 sequences, about 85% of them singletons. Sequencing was performed on tumor tissue from primary liver carcinoma. Receptors originate from a man aged 40-55 years with primary liver carcinoma and hepatitis B virus infection.

With regard to this clonotype: Its ends do not fully match the called genes, so a read error is possible. The V call is TRBV11-1, the J call TRBJ2-3; TRBD1 or TRBD2 may be the D gene (5 bases each). The CDR3 covers 19 residues. CDR1 and CDR2 from the germline V gene are SGHAT and FQDESV (reference sequence). CDR3 in amino acids: CATSYGGSSVGAHTDTQYF. CDR3 bases: TGTGCCACCAGCTATGGGGGAAGCTCTGTTGGAGCCCACACAGATACGCAGTATTTT.

Turning to this clonotype: No conserved phenylalanine or tryptophan is present at the end of the CDR3, so a read error is the likely explanation. The chain combines TRBV11-1 with TRBJ2-7; tentatively, D is TRBD1 (5 bases). The CDR3 extends over 16 amino acids. CDR1 SGHAT and CDR2 FQDESV come from the germline V gene (reference sequence). Trimming removed 10 bases from V and 7 bases from J, with 29 bases in between. CDR3 DNA: TGTGCCAACATCCTTCGCGTCAGGGCGTCCCTGGGGGAGCAGTACCTC. This translates into CANILRVRASLGEQYL.

This clonotype has more than one count but fewer than ten. At one of its ends the junction is not consistent with the germline gene, which may arise from a read error. This chain joins TRBV4-3 and TRBJ2-6; a possible D gene is TRBD2 (6 bases). The CDR3 consists of 17 residues. The germline V gene has CDR1 LGHNA and CDR2 YSLEER. CDR3 in amino acids: CASRQDGSGRGANVLTF. The CDR3 region has the DNA TGCGCCAGCCGCCAAGATGGGTCAGGGCGCGGGGCCAACGTCCTGACATTC.

This clonotype was seen at least ten times. V usage is TRBV28 and J usage is TRBJ1-2, with 7 bases identical to TRBD1. The germline gives CDR1 MDHEN, CDR2 SYDVKM. The CDR3 is 14 amino acids. The V and J ends lost 2 bases and 5 bases, in that order; junction bases with no gene match: 5. CDR3 coding DNA: TGTGCCAGCAGTTTAACGAAGACAGGGTATGGCTACACCTTC. This codes for CASSLTKTGYGYTF.

To note about this clonotype: At one of its ends the junction is not consistent with the germline gene, which may arise from a read error. V and J are TRBV9 and TRBJ2-3; a possible D gene is TRBD2 (6 bases). This CDR3 is 16 amino acids long. CDR1 and CDR2 (germline): SGDLS, YYNGEE. CDR3 protein: CASSSDPLAFTHTQYF. The DNA of the CDR3 is TGTGCCAGCAGCTCTGACCCCCTAGCGTTCACACATACGCAGTATTTT.

As for this clonotype: The junction differs from germline at one of its ends, possibly a read error. The chain has TRBV29-1 and TRBJ2-1; perhaps TRBD2 as D (5 bases). This CDR3 has 12 amino acids. CDR1 and CDR2 from the germline V gene are SQVTM and ANQGSEA. The CDR3 DNA follows: TGCAGCGTTGAACGTGAGGGCAATGAGCAGTTATTC. It codes for CSVEREGNEQLF.

About this clonotype itself: Relative to the germline gene, one junction end is altered; a read error may explain this. The genes are TRBV11-2 and TRBJ2-6; D may be TRBD1 (5 bases). The CDR3 runs to 15 residues. CDR1 and CDR2 (germline): SGHAT, FQNNGV. This CDR3 is CVSSLDRAGADVLTF. In nucleotides, the CDR3 is TGTGTCAGCAGCTTAGACCGGGCTGGGGCCGACGTCCTGACTTTC.

A note on this clonotype: Given the absence of the conserved phenylalanine or tryptophan at the CDR3 end, a read error is likely. The chain links TRBV5-1 to TRBJ2-1, with 13 bases aligning to TRBD2. Germline assignment: CDR1 SGHRS and CDR2 YFSETQ. The CDR3 totals 15 residues. CDR3 bases: TGTGCCAACAGCGCGGGACTAGCGGGGAACAATGAGCAGTTCTCC. Encoded protein: CANSAGLAGNNEQFS.

The V call is TRBV6-6, the J call TRBJ2-3; possibly TRBD1 for D (7 bases). Per the germline V gene, CDR1 is MNHNY and CDR2 is SVGAGI (reference sequence). CDR3 size: 15 residues. Trimming removed 7 bases from V and 2 bases from J, with 16 bases in between. In DNA, the CDR3 is TGTGCCAGCAACCCAGGGGGGTCTAACACAGATACGCAGTATTTT. Translating it yields CASNPGGSNTDTQYF.

The gene calls are TRBV29-1 and TRBJ2-5, with TRBD1 matching 10 bases. The V segment lost 7 bases and the J segment 8 bases; nucleotides outside the gene matches: 19. In germline, CDR1 is SQVTM, CDR2 ANQGSEA. The CDR3 totals 16 residues. CDR3 sequence: CSAQGPGTGDMNTQYF. CDR3 coding DNA: TGCAGCGCCCAAGGTCCCGGGACAGGGGACATGAATACCCAGTACTTC.

Comment on this clonotype: The junction departs from the called germline gene at one end, perhaps through a read error. The chain couples TRBV6-5 to TRBJ2-3; D remains unclear. The CDR3 covers 13 residues. CDR1 is MNHEY, CDR2 SVGAGI, per germline. This CDR3 is CASSLQSIDTQYF. CDR3 sequence (DNA): TGTGCTAGCAGTCTCCAGAGCATAGATACACAGTATTTT.

In the case of this clonotype: Germline is not matched at one junction end, which may reflect a read error. The rearrangement joins TRBV12-3 or TRBV12-4 to TRBJ2-1; tentatively, D is TRBD1 (6 bases). The CDR3 contains 14 residues. CDR3 protein: CASSPQGRRTEQLF. The CDR3 DNA follows: TGTGCCAGCAGTCCCCAGGGGCGGCGGACTGAGCAGTTATTC.

This clonotype was recorded a few times. Sequence at one end of the junction differs from germline and may be a read error. The chain recombines TRBV6-6 with TRBJ2-5, with no clear D. Germline V gene sequence: CDR1 MNHNY, CDR2 SVGAGI (reference sequence). The CDR3 length is 11 residues. CDR3 nucleotides: TGTGCCAGCAGTCCTCAGGAGATCCAGTACTTC. It yields the protein CASSPQEIQYF.

This chain joins TRBV7-9 and TRBJ2-2; tentative D call: TRBD2 (6 bases). From germline, CDR1 is SEHNR and CDR2 FQNEAQ (reference sequence). CDR3 length: 14 amino acids. CDR3 region: CDRGGRTNTGELFF. CDR3 DNA: TGTGACAGAGGAGGGCGGACGAACACCGGGGAGCTGTTTTTT.

This clonotype was observed a single time. The gene calls are TRBV9 and TRBJ2-3; 11 bases align to TRBD2. Germline V gene sequence: CDR1 SGDLS, CDR2 YYNGEE. J lost 2 bases, V lost 4 bases, and 6 bases had no gene match. This CDR3 is 16 amino acids long. The CDR3 DNA is TGTGCCAGCAGCAAGAGACTAGCGGGGCACACAGATACGCAGTATTTT. Its translation is CASSKRLAGHTDTQYF.

Many counts were recorded for this clonotype. The rearrangement joins TRBV19 to TRBJ2-5; 10 nucleotides match TRBD2. The CDR3 contains 12 residues. V trimming: 10 bases; J trimming: 4 bases; junction bases outside the gene matches: 3. Germline V gene data show CDR1 as LNHDA and CDR2 as SQIVND (reference sequence). The DNA for the CDR3 is TGTGCCACTCGACTAGCGGGAGAGACCCAGTACTTC. Translated, it gives CATRLAGETQYF.

Details on this clonotype: This may be a read error, as it is one base from a much larger clone. The V and J genes are TRBV18 and TRBJ1-6; 8 bases line up with TRBD1. With V trimmed by 5 bases and J by 11 bases, 8 bases remained unmatched. The germline V gene has CDR1 KGHSH and CDR2 LQKENI. The CDR3 length is 14 residues. CDR3 in DNA: TGTGCCAGCTCATCCGGGACAGGAGCTCCACCCCTCCACTTT. Its translation is CASSSGTGAPPLHF.

As concerns this clonotype: At one end the junction does not follow the germline gene, possibly because of a read error. V usage is TRBV6-1 and J usage is TRBJ1-1; D gene uncertain. This CDR3 comprises 12 residues. Per the germline V gene, CDR1 is MNHNS and CDR2 is SASEGT. CDR3 bases: TGTGCCAGGAGTGCGTGGGACACTGAAGCTTTCTTT. Residues: CARSAWDTEAFF.

V is TRBV11-2 and J is TRBJ2-1; TRBD2 matches 7 bases. Germline trimming cut 11 bases from V and 5 bases from J; bases unmatched to any gene: 15. Germline V lookup: CDR1 SGHAT, CDR2 FQNNGV. This CDR3 has 15 amino acids. The CDR3: CADSFSGSLDNEQFF. The CDR3 DNA sequence: TGTGCCGACAGCTTTAGCGGGTCACTCGACAATGAGCAGTTCTTC.

The chain couples TRBV5-1 to TRBJ2-1; D call uncertain. The length of the CDR3 is 11 residues. Germline V gene sequence: CDR1 SGHRS, CDR2 YFSETQ. The V end lost 6 bases, the J end lost 6 bases, and 7 bases lay between the germline ends. The CDR3 nucleotides are TGCGCCAGCACAGCTGGCAATGAGCAGTTCTTC. Its translation: CASTAGNEQFF.

This clonotype was seen once. The junction differs from germline at one of its ends, possibly a read error. The chain is built from TRBV7-9 and TRBJ2-1; D remains unclear. The CDR3 is 12 amino acids. Germline V gene sequence: CDR1 SEHNR, CDR2 FQNEAQ (reference sequence). CDR3 nucleotides: TGTGCCAGCGGCTTTGAGAACAATGAGCAGCTCTTT. This translates into CASGFENNEQLF.

Details on this clonotype: The CDR3 carries no conserved terminal phenylalanine or tryptophan, so it likely arises from a read error. The V call is TRBV6-2 or TRBV6-3, the J call TRBJ1-5, with D unresolved. The germline gives CDR1 MNHEY, CDR2 SVGEGT. The CDR3 has 13 amino acids. The CDR3 protein is CASSYRAEQLQHL. The DNA of the CDR3 is TGTGCCAGCAGTTACCGGGCCGAGCAGCTCCAGCATCTA.

With respect to this clonotype: Mismatch with germline at one junction end may stem from a read error. The V call is TRBV11-3, the J call TRBJ2-1; TRBD2 is a possible D gene (5 bases). Germline V gene lookup returns CDR1 SGHNT and CDR2 YENEEA. The CDR3 has 15 residues. For the CDR3, the DNA is TGTGCTAGCACCCTACAAAGCGGAGGTTTCAATAAGCAGTTCTTC. Encoded protein: CASTLQSGGFNKQFF.